This entry concerns a single T cell receptor beta chain. It was with 60 Vbeta and 13 Jbeta primers that the PCR ran. This table comes from immunoSEQ multiplex PCR, and its TCRdb copy is limited to in-frame clones, with some not included. The sample lists around 140,000 clones; about 64% were seen once. This entry comes from a study of cytomegalovirus exposure and HLA in healthy donors. The sequencing input was PBMCs. The receptor was isolated from a woman between 35 and 50 years old in good health and CMV-seronegative.

CDR3 residues: CASSPRGLLNQPQHF. The DNA of the CDR3 is TGTGCCAGCTCACCACGCGGACTCCTCAATCAGCCCCAGCATTTT. The chain employs TRBV18 and TRBJ1-5; D gene ambiguous. Trimming took 1 base from V and 3 from J, leaving 10 bases between them. The CDR3 is 15 residues long. CDR1 is KGHSH and CDR2 is LQKENI in the germline V gene. Together with reference TRBV18 and TRBJ1-5, the CDR3 gives the full variable domain: NAGVMQNPRHLVRRRGQEARLRCSPMKGHSHVYWYRQLPEEGLKFMVYLQKENIIDESGMPKERFSAEFPKEGPSILRIQQVVRGDSAAYFCASSPRGLLNQPQHFGDGTRLSIL.